This T cell receptor (beta chain) was sequenced for a study of T cell responses to AZD1222 COVID-19 vaccine. Study results and limitations: Donors in the cohort were predominantly white British and more often female, and clonal diversity was possibly underestimated. Reportedly, nearly half the spike-specific TCRs target unmutated variant regions.

To note about this clone: Its antigen is undetermined.

Trimming stripped 6 bases from V and 7 bases from J, with 7 bases between. This CDR3 comprises 12 residues. Germline values: CDR1 MNHEY, CDR2 SVGAGI. Profiled with immunoSEQ multiplex PCR; TCRdb holds only in-frame clones, not every one. Of about 140,000 clones detected, around 93% appear once; the ten largest clones hold about 3.7%. The sequence was collected from an adult who received the AZD1222 COVID-19 vaccine. The specimen comprised peripheral blood, sampled 28 days after the second AZD1222 dose. The chain joins TRBV6-5 to TRBJ1-6; D remains unclear. The DNA for the CDR3 is TGTGCCAGCAGAGGCGGAAATTCACCCCTCCACTTT. Its translation is CASRGGNSPLHF.